These T cell receptor beta chains were read from a single sample in a study of cytomegalovirus exposure and HLA in healthy donors. The method was immunoSEQ multiplex PCR; TCRdb's version includes in-frame clones alone and lacks a portion of them. The top ten hold about a tenth of the sample, which has around 36,000 clones, roughly 81% seen once. Sequencing was performed on PBMCs. These receptors were collected from a woman in her thirties or forties in good health and CMV-seronegative. The CDR3 runs from the conserved cysteine through the conserved F or W. The order of the fields is CDR3 protein, CDR3 DNA, V gene, D gene, J gene, clone size. D genes are given only for firm matches. Clone sizes are given selectively: once, few, many, or a class where the clone is expanded.

CDR3aa: CASSPGPADEKLFF; CDR3nt: TGTGCCAGCAGCCCCGGCCCAGCGGATGAAAAACTGTTTTTT; v_gene: TRBV7-2; d_gene: NA; j_gene: TRBJ1-4; abundance: NA
CDR3aa: CASSLVVPSLTGELFF; CDR3nt: TGCGCCAGCAGCTTGGTCGTCCCCTCTCTTACCGGGGAGCTGTTTTTT; v_gene: TRBV5-1; d_gene: NA; j_gene: TRBJ2-2; abundance: NA
CDR3aa: CASSYSPGQGEAFF; CDR3nt: TGTGCCAGCAGTTACTCCCCGGGACAGGGGGAAGCTTTCTTT; v_gene: TRBV6-5; d_gene: TRBD1; j_gene: TRBJ1-1; abundance: once
CDR3aa: CASSLATGEWEKLFF; CDR3nt: TGTGCCAGCAGTTTGGCCACAGGGGAGTGGGAAAAACTGTTTTTT; v_gene: TRBV28; d_gene: TRBD1; j_gene: TRBJ1-4; abundance: NA
CDR3aa: CASSSRNQPQHF; CDR3nt: TGTGCCAGCAGCTCCCGGAATCAGCCCCAGCATTTT; v_gene: TRBV13; d_gene: NA; j_gene: TRBJ1-5; abundance: NA
CDR3aa: CATSFDRGVNQPQHF; CDR3nt: TGTGCCACCAGCTTCGACAGGGGTGTAAATCAGCCCCAGCATTTT; v_gene: TRBV15; d_gene: TRBD1; j_gene: TRBJ1-5; abundance: NA
CDR3aa: CASSVARTGPIQYF; CDR3nt: TGTGCCAGCAGCGTAGCCAGGACAGGGCCTATTCAGTACTTC; v_gene: TRBV9; d_gene: TRBD1; j_gene: TRBJ2-4; abundance: NA
CDR3aa: CASSSTPPYGYTF; CDR3nt: TGTGCCAGCAGTTCCACTCCCCCCTATGGCTACACCTTC; v_gene: TRBV27; d_gene: NA; j_gene: TRBJ1-2; abundance: NA
CDR3aa: CASSLDGLGTYTGELFF; CDR3nt: TGCGCCAGCAGCTTGGACGGATTAGGGACTTACACCGGGGAGCTGTTTTTT; v_gene: TRBV5-1; d_gene: NA; j_gene: TRBJ2-2; abundance: NA
CDR3aa: CASKGTTSYNEQFF; CDR3nt: TGCGCCAGCAAGGGTACCACTAGCTACAATGAGCAGTTCTTC; v_gene: TRBV5-1; d_gene: NA; j_gene: TRBJ2-1; abundance: NA
CDR3aa: CASSFGTTGNTIYF; CDR3nt: TGTGCCAGCAGCTTTGGGACAACTGGAAACACCATATATTTT; v_gene: TRBV7-2; d_gene: NA; j_gene: TRBJ1-3; abundance: NA
CDR3aa: CASSPRGTGRRNYGYTF; CDR3nt: TGTGCCAGCAGCCCCAGGGGGACAGGCAGACGAAACTATGGCTACACCTTC; v_gene: TRBV7-6; d_gene: TRBD1; j_gene: TRBJ1-2; abundance: NA
CDR3aa: CASSLVATEAFF; CDR3nt: TGTGCCAGCAGCCTGGTAGCGACCGAAGCTTTCTTT; v_gene: TRBV7-2; d_gene: NA; j_gene: TRBJ1-1; abundance: once
CDR3aa: CASSFTGDGETQYF; CDR3nt: TGTGCCAGCAGCTTCACGGGGGACGGAGAGACCCAGTACTTC; v_gene: TRBV7-9; d_gene: NA; j_gene: TRBJ2-5; abundance: once